The 29 T cell receptor beta chains below all came from one sample that was sequenced in a study of T-cell reconstitution after alpha-beta-depleted transplantation in children. The library targeted TCRbeta and was prepared with unique molecular identifiers. TCRdb recomputed calls from the PCR reads with MiXCR, one row per CDR3 protein. The sample consists of about 610,000 distinct CDR3 sequences, over 9.5% of them appearing once. Sequencing used PBMCs from the stem cell graft donor, obtained from the stem cell graft. Receptor source: a human donor who donated a stem cell graft to a child with acute myeloid leukemia.

This clonotype has just a few counts. The CDR3 DNA reads TGTGCCAGCAGCTTGGTTGGGGACCCAGCCAAAAACATTCAGTACTTC. Encoded protein: CASSLVGDPAKNIQYF. The gene calls are TRBV5-6 and TRBJ2-4; D assignment may be TRBD1 or TRBD2 (5 bases each). The ends were cut back, 0 bases at V and 0 bases at J, with 10 bases in the middle. Germline V gene data show CDR1 as SGHDT and CDR2 as YYEEEE. The CDR3 sequence is 16 residues long.

A remark on this clonotype: Germline is not matched at one junction end, which may reflect a read error. The rearrangement uses TRBV7-2 and TRBJ2-1; 8 bases align to TRBD2. Germline V CDR1 and CDR2: SGHTA, FQGNSA. This CDR3 contains 12 residues. The CDR3 coding sequence is TGTGCCAGCAGCTCCCTAGGACTAGCTTTTCTCTTC. Protein product: CASSSLGLAFLF.

The rearrangement uses TRBV12-3 or TRBV12-4 and TRBJ1-2; a weak D match, TRBD1 (5 bases). V was pared by 10 bases and J by 5 bases, with 20 bases between. This CDR3 comprises 14 residues. The CDR3 here is CATAGTLTVYGYTF. The CDR3 coding sequence is TGTGCCACGGCGGGGACCCTGACCGTATATGGCTACACCTTC.

This chain uses TRBV19 with TRBJ1-1; D remains unclear. Per the germline V gene, CDR1 is LNHDA and CDR2 is SQIVND (reference sequence). The CDR3 contains 14 residues. Trimming removed 5 bases from V and 2 bases from J, with 12 bases in between. The DNA of the CDR3 is TGTGCCAGTAGTCCTCGGGCCTTAAACACTGAAGCTTTCTTT. Its protein product is CASSPRALNTEAFF.

The chain has TRBV5-1 and TRBJ2-7; 11 bases are a match to TRBD2. This CDR3 contains 17 residues. Germline V lookup: CDR1 SGHRS, CDR2 YFSETQ. Losses at the gene ends were 5 bases for V and 1 base for J; bases not matched to a gene: 11. The CDR3 DNA follows: TGCGCCAGCAGGCAATTAGCGGGAGGGTCCCCTTCCTACGAGCAGTACTTC. Translation gives CASRQLAGGSPSYEQYF.

The rearrangement uses TRBV29-1 and TRBJ2-2; perhaps TRBD2 as D (5 bases). V was pared by 1 base and J by 2 bases, with 17 bases between. Germline loops: CDR1 SQVTM, CDR2 ANQGSEA. The CDR3 is 17 residues long. For the CDR3, the DNA is TGCAGCGTTGAAGGAGGGCAGATCGAGGGCAACACCGGGGAGCTGTTTTTT. This sequence encodes CSVEGGQIEGNTGELFF.

V usage is TRBV18 and J usage is TRBJ1-2, with D possibly matching TRBD1 (6 bases). With 3 bases removed from V and 2 bases from J, the gap between germline ends came to 13 bases. The CDR3 extends over 15 amino acids. CDR1 is KGHSH, CDR2 LQKENI, per germline. The CDR3 spells CASSPGSQGNYGYTF. As DNA, the CDR3 is TGTGCCAGCTCACCCGGTTCACAGGGAAACTATGGCTACACCTTC.

This clonotype occurred a few times. The V gene is TRBV20-1, the J gene TRBJ2-1; D gene ambiguous. Germline CDR1 is DFQATT and CDR2 is SNEGSKA (reference sequence). Trimming removed 6 bases from V and 1 base from J, with 13 bases in between. The CDR3 is made up of 14 amino acids. Written as DNA, the CDR3 is TGCAGTGCCCCCCCAGTGGATTCCTACAATGAGCAGTTCTTC. Amino acids: CSAPPVDSYNEQFF.

This clonotype turned up a few times. V usage is TRBV6-6 and J usage is TRBJ2-3; 7 nucleotides agree with TRBD2. The CDR3 consists of 12 residues. Germline lookup yields CDR1 MNHNY and CDR2 SVGAGI (reference sequence). The ends lost 6 bases at V and 9 bases at J; junction bases unmatched: 6. CDR3 DNA sequence: TGTGCCAGCAGGCCTACTAGCGTCACGCAGTATTTT. Encoded protein: CASRPTSVTQYF.

This clonotype was seen a few times. V gene TRBV24-1 combines with J gene TRBJ2-7, with D perhaps assigned TRBD1 or TRBD2 (5 bases each). CDR1 and CDR2 from the germline V gene are KGHDR and SFDVKD. This CDR3 comprises 14 residues. V gave up 9 bases and J gave up 2 bases, with 16 bases separating them. The CDR3 here is CATFGWDPTYEQYF. The CDR3 nucleotides are TGTGCCACCTTCGGTTGGGACCCTACCTACGAGCAGTACTTC.

The J gene is TRBJ1-1, the V gene TRBV6-2 or TRBV6-3; 7 bases are a match to TRBD1. The V gene's germline CDR1 is MNHEY and CDR2 SVGEGT. V dropped 4 bases and J dropped 6; count of bases not matched to a gene: 11. This CDR3 has 15 amino acids. CDR3 sequence (DNA): TGTGCCAGCAGTTCCACGAAGGGGGCTGGGGCTGAAGCTTTCTTT. It codes for CASSSTKGAGAEAFF.

The CDR3 region is CASRDGQGISNYGYTF. The CDR3 coding sequence is TGCGCCAGCAGAGACGGACAGGGTATATCTAACTATGGCTACACCTTC. J is TRBJ1-2 and V is TRBV5-1, with 8 bases fitting TRBD1. The trim removed 5 bases at V and 0 bases at J, leaving 9 bases unmatched. The CDR3 spans 16 residues. Germline V gene sequence: CDR1 SGHRS, CDR2 YFSETQ.

CDR3 in amino acids: CATSREMGTEAFF. In nucleotides, the CDR3 is TGTGCCACCAGCAGAGAGATGGGGACTGAAGCTTTCTTT. The chain couples TRBV15 to TRBJ1-1; D is ambiguous. V shed 0 bases and J shed 5 bases, with 7 bases lying between them. Germline V lookup: CDR1 LNHNV, CDR2 YYDKDF (reference sequence). This CDR3 spans 13 amino acids. Supplemented by reference TRBV15 and TRBJ1-1, the full variable domain reads DAMVIQNPRYQVTQFGKPVTLSCSQTLNHNVMYWYQQKSSQAPKLLFHYYDKDFNNEADTPDNFQSRRPNTSFCFLDIRSPGLGDTAMYLCATSREMGTEAFFGQGTRLTVV.

This clonotype was seen ten or more times. The genes are TRBV5-1 and TRBJ1-1; 12 bases match TRBD1. The V gene end was trimmed by 0 bases and the J gene end by 0 bases; junction bases not matched to a gene: 3. From germline, CDR1 is SGHRS and CDR2 YFSETQ. The CDR3 consists of 17 residues. CDR3 sequence: CASSLGGQGAMNTEAFF. CDR3 nucleotide sequence: TGCGCCAGCAGCTTGGGGGGACAGGGGGCTATGAACACTGAAGCTTTCTTT.

Only one count was recorded for this clonotype. This may stem from a read error, because a much larger clone lies one nucleotide away. The V gene is TRBV20-1, the J gene TRBJ2-3; D tentatively reads TRBD1 or TRBD2 (5 bases each). The CDR3 consists of 15 residues. Germline V gene sequence: CDR1 DFQATT, CDR2 SNEGSKA (reference sequence). CDR3 sequence: CSARDGGSYTDTQFF. The CDR3 DNA is TGCAGTGCTAGAGATGGGGGATCCTACACAGATACGCAGTTTTTT.

In this sample, this clonotype turned up a few times. The J gene is TRBJ2-7, the V gene TRBV18; 9 bases line up with TRBD2. The germline gives CDR1 KGHSH, CDR2 LQKENI. After removal of 3 bases from V and 2 bases from J, the junction contained 14 bases not matched to a gene. CDR3 size: 18 residues. The CDR3 bases are TGTGCCAGCTCACCCGGACTCTTCGTAGCGGGAGTCCCCTACGAGCAGTACTTC. Residues: CASSPGLFVAGVPYEQYF.

The CDR3 region has the DNA TGTGCCAGCAGCCAAGTCGGAGGGGCGGAGACCCAGTACTTC. Its protein product is CASSQVGGAETQYF. The genes are TRBV4-2 and TRBJ2-5; tentatively, D is TRBD2 (6 bases). Per the germline V gene, CDR1 is LGHNA and CDR2 is YNFKEQ. This CDR3 has 14 amino acids. The V and J ends lost 1 base and 5 bases respectively, with 11 bases between them.

The genes are TRBV20-1 and TRBJ2-7, with D uncertain. Trimming took 3 bases from V and 5 from J, leaving 14 bases between them. CDR1 and CDR2 (germline): DFQATT, SNEGSKA (reference sequence). The CDR3 length is 13 residues. This CDR3 is CSARPAALNEQYF. CDR3 coding DNA: TGCAGTGCTAGGCCCGCGGCCTTAAACGAGCAGTACTTC.

This chain connects TRBV11-2 to TRBJ1-1; TRBD1 might be the D (6 bases). The V gene's germline CDR1 is SGHAT and CDR2 FQNNGV. Trimming shortened V by 3 bases and J by 1 base, and 12 bases separated the two germline ends. CDR3 size: 15 residues. The CDR3 protein is CASSLEDRGNTEAFF. CDR3 sequence (DNA): TGTGCCAGCAGCTTGGAGGACAGAGGGAACACTGAAGCTTTCTTT.

This clonotype was recorded many times. The chain employs TRBV29-1 and TRBJ2-7, with 8 bases identical to TRBD2. The CDR3 is 13 residues long. Germline values: CDR1 SQVTM, CDR2 ANQGSEA. V trimming: 5 bases; J trimming: 3 bases; junction bases outside the gene matches: 6. The CDR3 region is CSVSPGGDYEQYF. CDR3 sequence (DNA): TGCAGCGTTTCCCCGGGGGGGGACTACGAGCAGTACTTC.

In its sample, this clonotype was seen a few times. The chain has TRBV7-2 and TRBJ2-7, with a possible D match to TRBD2 (5 bases). CDR3 length: 15 residues. The V end lost 0 bases, the J end lost 2 bases, and 11 bases lay between the germline ends. CDR1 is SGHTA, CDR2 FQGNSA, per germline. The chain's CDR3 is CASSLAGNGAYEQYF. CDR3 bases: TGTGCCAGCAGCTTAGCCGGGAATGGCGCCTACGAGCAGTACTTC.

The chain combines TRBV5-6 with TRBJ2-2, with D possibly TRBD1 on 5 matching bases. The CDR3 covers 17 residues. Trimming removed 1 base at V and 4 bases at J, with 17 bases between. The germline gives CDR1 SGHDT, CDR2 YYEEEE. CDR3 sequence reads: CASSLNPTALGTGELFF. DNA of the CDR3: TGTGCCAGCAGCTTGAATCCGACAGCGTTGGGCACCGGGGAGCTGTTTTTT.

This clonotype was seen only a few times. The gene calls are TRBV12-3 or TRBV12-4 and TRBJ1-1; no clear D. The CDR3 totals 12 residues. The CDR3 region has the DNA TGTGCAGCGGGGAACGTGGGCACTGAAGCTTTCTTT. Its translation: CAAGNVGTEAFF.

This clonotype has more than one count but fewer than ten. V usage is TRBV20-1 and J usage is TRBJ1-6; 8 positions match TRBD1. The germline V gene has CDR1 DFQATT and CDR2 SNEGSKA (reference sequence). Trimming cost V 1 base and J 9 bases; bases outside gene matches: 5. The CDR3 totals 14 residues. The CDR3 DNA reads TGCAGTGCTAGAGCCGGGACAGGTATTTCACCCCTCCACTTT. Translated, it gives CSARAGTGISPLHF.

This clonotype was seen more than once but under ten times. The J gene is TRBJ2-7, the V gene TRBV20-1, with 8 positions matching TRBD2. Germline V CDR1 and CDR2: DFQATT, SNEGSKA (reference sequence). With V trimmed by 6 bases and J by 2 bases, 9 bases remained unmatched. The CDR3 is 14 amino acids. CDR3 nucleotides: TGCAGTGCGAGCCCGGGACTAGTGACCTACGAGCAGTACTTC. This translates into CSASPGLVTYEQYF.

The genes are TRBV7-2 and TRBJ1-1, with no clear D. This CDR3 comprises 15 residues. Trimming pared 6 bases from V and 1 base from J, leaving 15 bases between. Germline CDR1 and CDR2: SGHTA and FQGNSA. Here the CDR3 DNA reads TGTGCCAGCAGTCCTCCGGGGTCCCGGAACACTGAAGCTTTCTTT. Its translation is CASSPPGSRNTEAFF.

This clonotype was observed a few times. CDR3 loop: CASSLLQDGGGGADEQYF. The CDR3 region has the DNA TGTGCCAGCAGTTTATTACAGGATGGAGGGGGGGGCGCCGACGAGCAGTACTTC. The gene calls are TRBV28 and TRBJ2-7; TRBD2 is a possible D gene (7 bases). Germline V lookup: CDR1 MDHEN, CDR2 SYDVKM. The CDR3 length is 18 residues. V lost 1 base, J lost 5 bases, and 24 bases lay in between.

Worth noting for this clonotype: The junction does not match germline at one end; this may be a read error. The J gene is TRBJ2-4, the V gene TRBV27; TRBD2 matches at 7 bases. The CDR3 is made up of 14 amino acids. Germline-derived CDR1 and CDR2 are MNHEY and SMNVEV (reference sequence). The DNA of the CDR3 is TGTGCCAGCAGTTCCCGGGACTACCCTAACATTCAGCACTTC. Its protein is CASSSRDYPNIQHF.

There are a few counts of this clonotype. The rearrangement uses TRBV7-9 and TRBJ2-5; D could derive from TRBD1 or TRBD2 (5 bases each). CDR3 length equals 14 residues. The V gene lost 5 bases and the J gene lost 0 bases, with 10 bases spanning the gap. Germline lookup yields CDR1 SEHNR and CDR2 FQNEAQ (reference sequence). The DNA for the CDR3 is TGTGCCAGCAGCAGGGGACCAGACCAAGAGACCCAGTACTTC. Its translation is CASSRGPDQETQYF.